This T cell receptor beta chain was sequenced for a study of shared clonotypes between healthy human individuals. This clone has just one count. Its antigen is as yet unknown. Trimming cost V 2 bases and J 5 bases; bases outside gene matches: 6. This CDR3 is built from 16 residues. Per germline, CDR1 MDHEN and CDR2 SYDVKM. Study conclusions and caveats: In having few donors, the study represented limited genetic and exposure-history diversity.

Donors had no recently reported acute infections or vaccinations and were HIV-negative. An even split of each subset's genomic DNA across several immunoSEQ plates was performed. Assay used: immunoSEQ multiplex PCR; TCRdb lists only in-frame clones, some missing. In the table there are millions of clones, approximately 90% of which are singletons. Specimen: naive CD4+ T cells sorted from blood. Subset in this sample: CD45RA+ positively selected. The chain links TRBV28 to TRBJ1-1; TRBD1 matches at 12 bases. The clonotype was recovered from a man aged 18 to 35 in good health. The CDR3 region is CASSLRGQGAKTEAFF. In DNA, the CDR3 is TGTGCCAGCAGTTTAAGGGGACAGGGGGCGAAAACTGAAGCTTTCTTT.